The clone carrying this T cell receptor beta chain was observed a few times. The table came from immunoSEQ multiplex PCR; TCRdb's copy has only in-frame clones and leaves some out. The table has about 300,000 clones, around 87% seen once; the top ten hold around 4.3%. Participant ages covered roughly 18 to 89 years across around 22 US areas. The trim removed 0 bases at V and 9 bases at J, leaving 6 bases unmatched. This CDR3 has 15 amino acids. Germline values: CDR1 LGHDT, CDR2 YNNKEL (reference sequence). This entry is derived from a study of blood T cell repertoires in COVID-19. As for the study in general: Sites in the United States, Italy and Spain provided acute and convalescent COVID-19 samples. PBMCs, B-cell-depleted T cells, or T cells were the source of the cDNA or gDNA that made up the material.

The chain couples TRBV3-1 (or the pseudogene TRBV3-2) to TRBJ1-5; the match to TRBD1 covers 9 bases. Sequenced: PBMCs or T cells enriched from blood (not recorded which). The sequence came from a young woman with acute COVID-19. The CDR3 region is CASSQDKGTGRPQHF. In nucleotides, the CDR3 is TGTGCCAGCAGCCAAGATAAGGGGACAGGGCGGCCCCAGCATTTT.